The rows below give T cell receptor beta chains drawn from one sample of a study of cytomegalovirus exposure and HLA in healthy donors. This table comes from immunoSEQ multiplex PCR, and its TCRdb copy is limited to in-frame clones, with some not included. Here the sample spans about 160,000 clones, roughly 80% being singletons. Sequencing input: PBMCs. Every receptor here comes from a man aged 30 to 45 in good health and CMV-seronegative. CDR3s include the opening cysteine and the closing phenylalanine or tryptophan. The D gene is left open where the match is weak. Size tells how often a clone was seen (once, few, many) or the class of an expanded clone, and some rows leave it out.

>.|TRBD2|TRBV4-2|TRBJ2-5
CASSQESGEGETQYF
TGTGCCAGCAGCCAAGAGTCCGGGGAGGGAGAGACCCAGTACTTC
>once|TRBD1|TRBV7-2|TRBJ1-2
CASSSYPRTGPDGYTF
TGTGCCAGCAGCTCATACCCCAGGACAGGCCCGGATGGCTACACCTTC
>few|.|TRBV29-1|TRBJ1-2
CSVEAFSGNGYTF
TGCAGCGTCGAGGCCTTCAGCGGGAATGGCTACACCTTC
>.|TRBD1|TRBV25-1|TRBJ2-1
CASSEYQVGQGLFF
TGTGCCAGCAGTGAATATCAGGTCGGACAGGGCCTGTTCTTC
>.|.|TRBV7-9|TRBJ1-4
CASSREWSNEKLFF
TGTGCCAGCAGCCGCGAGTGGTCTAATGAAAAACTGTTTTTT
>once|.|TRBV15|TRBJ1-5
CATRGVGSNQPQHF
TGTGCCACCAGAGGGGTAGGTAGCAATCAGCCCCAGCATTTT
>.|.|TRBV7-8|TRBJ2-5
CASSSDLQETQYF
TGTGCCAGCAGCTCGGACTTACAAGAGACCCAGTACTTC
>.|TRBD2|TRBV29-1|TRBJ2-3
CSVNQGGTDTQYF
TGCAGCGTTAATCAGGGAGGGACAGATACGCAGTATTTT
>.|.|TRBV6-1|TRBJ1-5
CASSENGVLGNQPQHF
TGTGCCAGCAGTGAAAACGGGGTCTTGGGCAATCAGCCCCAGCATTTT
>.|TRBD1|TRBV11-2|TRBJ2-3
CASSSYRGGTDTQYF
TGTGCCAGCAGCTCCTACAGGGGTGGAACAGATACGCAGTATTTT
>.|.|TRBV2|TRBJ2-1
CASSEPGEQFF
TGTGCCAGCAGTGAACCAGGAGAGCAGTTCTTC
>.|.|TRBV5-1|TRBJ2-5
CASSLGLPPGETQYF
TGCGCCAGCAGCCTTGGACTCCCCCCGGGGGAGACCCAGTACTTC
>.|TRBD1|TRBV28|TRBJ2-2
CASSLDRDRGRRVAGELFF
TGTGCCAGCAGTTTGGACCGGGACAGGGGACGAAGGGTCGCCGGGGAGCTGTTTTTT
>.|.|TRBV13|TRBJ1-6
CASSPSSGSPLHF
TGTGCCAGCAGCCCCTCTTCAGGTTCACCCCTCCACTTT
>.|TRBD1|TRBV13|TRBJ1-2
CASSRDREEGNYGYTF
TGTGCCAGCAGCAGGGACAGGGAAGAGGGTAATTATGGCTACACCTTC
>.|TRBD2|TRBV28|TRBJ2-7
CASSPRTSDDEQYF
TGTGCCAGCAGTCCCCGGACTAGCGACGACGAGCAGTACTTC
>.|TRBD1|TRBV5-1|TRBJ2-2
CASSLGDRGDYTGELFF
TGCGCCAGCAGCTTAGGAGACAGGGGGGATTACACCGGGGAGCTGTTTTTT
>few|TRBD2|TRBV13|TRBJ2-7
CASSLTLAGGGIYEQYF
TGTGCCAGCAGCTTAACTCTAGCGGGAGGGGGTATATACGAGCAGTACTTC
>.|.|TRBV28|TRBJ2-1
CASSHRGGYNEQFF
TGTGCCAGCAGCCACAGGGGGGGATACAATGAGCAGTTCTTC
>.|.|TRBV18|TRBJ2-5
CASSPRQIQETQYF
TGTGCCAGCTCACCACGGCAAATTCAAGAGACCCAGTACTTC
>once|.|TRBV28|TRBJ1-6
CASSLPKTGSNSPLHF
TGTGCCAGCAGTTTACCGAAAACAGGGAGTAATTCACCCCTCCACTTT
>once|TRBD2|TRBV27|TRBJ2-7
CASSLFSGRADEQYF
TGTGCCAGCAGCCTTTTTAGCGGGAGGGCCGACGAGCAGTACTTC
>.|.|TRBV6-1|TRBJ1-1
CASSAVMRNTEAFF
TGTGCCAGCAGTGCCGTGATGAGGAACACTGAAGCTTTCTTT
>.|.|TRBV2|TRBJ2-3
CASTGRTDTQYF
TGTGCCAGCACCGGGAGAACAGATACGCAGTATTTT
>once|.|TRBV29-1|TRBJ1-1
CSVAAGAEAFF
TGCAGCGTAGCAGCGGGAGCTGAAGCTTTCTTT
>few|.|TRBV18|TRBJ2-7
CASSPPDSYEQYF
TGTGCCAGCTCACCACCGGACAGCTACGAGCAGTACTTC
>.|.|TRBV28|TRBJ2-1
CASSLYREKNEQFF
TGTGCCAGCAGTTTATACAGGGAGAAAAATGAGCAGTTCTTC
>.|TRBD2|TRBV29-1|TRBJ2-1
CSVYGLAGVHEQFF
TGCAGCGTCTATGGACTAGCGGGAGTTCATGAGCAGTTCTTC
>.|TRBD1|TRBV29-1|TRBJ2-7
CSVIFIRGQGNNEQYF
TGCAGCGTTATTTTCATTAGGGGACAGGGGAATAACGAGCAGTACTTC
>.|TRBD1|TRBV4-3|TRBJ1-4
CASSHPTWDRAPEKLFF
TGCGCCAGCAGCCATCCTACCTGGGACAGGGCACCTGAAAAACTGTTTTTT
>once|TRBD1|TRBV30|TRBJ2-7
CAWSKTRTGSYEQYF
TGTGCCTGGAGTAAAACCCGGACAGGAAGCTACGAGCAGTACTTC
>once|.|TRBV28|TRBJ1-5
CASSHTLSGPQHF
TGTGCCAGCAGCCACACCCTCAGTGGGCCCCAGCATTTT
>.|.|TRBV4-1|TRBJ2-5
CASSFRGTQYF
TGCGCCAGCAGCTTCAGGGGGACCCAGTACTTC
>few|TRBD2|TRBV2|TRBJ2-7
CARGGSSYEQYF
TGTGCCAGGGGGGGGAGTTCTTACGAGCAGTACTTC
>once|TRBD2|TRBV7-3|TRBJ2-1
CASSRLAGGVEQFF
TGTGCCAGCAGTCGACTAGCGGGGGGGGTTGAGCAGTTCTTC
>few|.|TRBV2|TRBJ2-7
CASSDSEQYF
TGTGCCAGCAGTGACAGCGAGCAGTACTTC
>.|.|TRBV28|TRBJ2-7
CASSPRGRYEQYF
TGTGCCAGCAGCCCCAGAGGTCGCTACGAGCAGTACTTC
>.|.|TRBV29-1|TRBJ1-2
CSVDGGRDYGYTF
TGCAGCGTTGATGGCGGGAGGGACTATGGCTACACCTTC
>.|TRBD1|TRBV27|TRBJ1-5
CASSPGTGVQPQHF
TGTGCCAGCAGTCCTGGGACAGGGGTTCAGCCCCAGCATTTT
>few|.|TRBV11-2|TRBJ1-1
CASSPPTGNTEAFF
TGTGCCAGCAGCCCCCCGACAGGGAACACTGAAGCTTTCTTT
>.|TRBD1|TRBV6-5|TRBJ2-3
CASSLGQVGADTQYF
TGTGCCAGCAGCTTAGGACAGGTTGGAGCAGATACGCAGTATTTT